This TCR beta chain was recovered during a study of blood T cell repertoires in COVID-19. Study summary: Samples of COVID-19 (acute and convalescent) were obtained from the United States, Italy and Spain. PBMCs, B-cell-depleted T cells, or T cells provided the cDNA or gDNA that made up the material.

Method: immunoSEQ multiplex PCR; TCRdb's copy keeps in-frame clones and lacks some. The sample has 90,000 to 150,000 clones; 70% to 80% are singletons. Material: peripheral blood. The source of this sequence is an elderly woman with acute or convalescent COVID-19.

This CDR3 is CASSLDTRDYGYTF. CDR3 nucleotide sequence: TGTGCCAGCAGCTTAGATACCAGGGACTATGGCTACACCTTC. This chain joins TRBV11-2 and TRBJ1-2; TRBD1 is a possible D gene (5 bases). V gave up 0 bases and J gave up 3 bases, with 8 bases separating them. Per the germline V gene, CDR1 is SGHAT and CDR2 is FQNNGV. The CDR3 is 14 amino acids. Supplemented by reference TRBV11-2 and TRBJ1-2, the full variable domain reads EAGVAQSPRYKIIEKRQSVAFWCNPISGHATLYWYQQILGQGPKLLIQFQNNGVVDDSQLPKDRFSAERLKGVDSTLKIQPAKLEDSAVYLCASSLDTRDYGYTFGSGTRLTVV.